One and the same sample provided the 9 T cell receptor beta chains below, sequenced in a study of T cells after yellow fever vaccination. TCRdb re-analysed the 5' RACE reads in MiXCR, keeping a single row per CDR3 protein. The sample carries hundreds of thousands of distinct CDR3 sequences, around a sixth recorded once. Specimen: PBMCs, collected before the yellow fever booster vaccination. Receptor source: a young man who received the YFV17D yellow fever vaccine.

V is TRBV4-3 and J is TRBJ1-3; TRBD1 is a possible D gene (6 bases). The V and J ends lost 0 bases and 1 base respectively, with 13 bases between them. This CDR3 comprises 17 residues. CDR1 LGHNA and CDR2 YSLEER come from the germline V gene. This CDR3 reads CASSQEQDGQSGNTIYF. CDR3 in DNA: TGCGCCAGCAGCCAAGAACAGGACGGACAGTCTGGAAACACCATATATTTT.

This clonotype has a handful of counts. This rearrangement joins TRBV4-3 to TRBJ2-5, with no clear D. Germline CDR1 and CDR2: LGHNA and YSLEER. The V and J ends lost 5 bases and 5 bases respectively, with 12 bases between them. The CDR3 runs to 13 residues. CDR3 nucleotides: TGCGCCAGCAGCGCTAGGGTAGGGGAGACCCAGTACTTC. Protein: CASSARVGETQYF.

In DNA form, the CDR3 reads TGTGCCAGCAGCTTTCCGGGAGGGTGGGATGAAGCTTTCTTT. This sequence encodes CASSFPGGWDEAFF. V gene TRBV7-9 combines with J gene TRBJ1-1; no definite D call. Per germline, CDR1 SEHNR and CDR2 FQNEAQ (reference sequence). V gave up 3 bases and J gave up 7 bases, with 15 bases separating them. This CDR3 region has 14 residues.

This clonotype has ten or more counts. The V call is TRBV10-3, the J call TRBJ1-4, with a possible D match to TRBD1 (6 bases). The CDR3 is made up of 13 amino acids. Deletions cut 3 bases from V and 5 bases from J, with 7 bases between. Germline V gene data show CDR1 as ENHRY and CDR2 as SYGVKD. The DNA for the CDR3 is TGTGCCATCAGTGAAGGGGGAAATGAAAAACTGTTTTTT. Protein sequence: CAISEGGNEKLFF.

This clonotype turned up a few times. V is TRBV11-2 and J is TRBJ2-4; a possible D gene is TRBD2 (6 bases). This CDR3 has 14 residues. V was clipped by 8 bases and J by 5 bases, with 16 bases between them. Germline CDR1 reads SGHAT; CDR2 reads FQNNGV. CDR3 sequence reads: CASQMGGVENIQYF. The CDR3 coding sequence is TGTGCCAGCCAGATGGGCGGGGTGGAAAACATTCAGTACTTC.

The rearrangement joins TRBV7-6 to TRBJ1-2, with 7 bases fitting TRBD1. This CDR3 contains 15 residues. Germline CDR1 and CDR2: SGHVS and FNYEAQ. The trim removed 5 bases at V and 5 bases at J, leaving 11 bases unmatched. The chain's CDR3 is CASSPRTGLGYGYTF. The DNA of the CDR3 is TGTGCCAGCAGCCCCCGGACAGGTTTAGGGTATGGCTACACCTTC.

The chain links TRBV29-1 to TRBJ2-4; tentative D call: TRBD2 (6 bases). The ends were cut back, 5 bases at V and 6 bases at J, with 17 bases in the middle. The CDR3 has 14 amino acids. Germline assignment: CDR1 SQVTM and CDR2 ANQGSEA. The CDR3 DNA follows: TGCAGCGTTTCCCCTGGACTGGGGGGAAACATTCAGTACTTC. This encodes CSVSPGLGGNIQYF.

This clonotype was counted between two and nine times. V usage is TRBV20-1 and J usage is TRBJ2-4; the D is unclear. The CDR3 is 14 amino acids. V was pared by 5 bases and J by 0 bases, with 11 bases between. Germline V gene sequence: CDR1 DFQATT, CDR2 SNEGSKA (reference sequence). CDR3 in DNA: TGCAGTGCTTACTTGGCAGGAGCCAAAAACATTCAGTACTTC. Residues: CSAYLAGAKNIQYF.

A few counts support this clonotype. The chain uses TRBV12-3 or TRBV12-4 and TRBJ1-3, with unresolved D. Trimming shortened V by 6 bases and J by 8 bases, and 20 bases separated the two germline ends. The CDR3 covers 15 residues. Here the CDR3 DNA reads TGTGCCAGCAGCTCATGGACGGCCGGGGTGCACACCATATATTTT. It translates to CASSSWTAGVHTIYF.